The 16 T cell receptor beta chains given below trace back to one sample, sequenced in a study of identical twins. TCRdb ran MiXCR on the 5' RACE reads and lists one entry per CDR3 protein. The sample records some 230,000 distinct CDR3 sequences, over 5% being singletons. These records were also assigned to another study, of T cells expressing NK-cell markers.

Source material: CD8+ T cells sorted from blood. These receptors all stem from a woman between 18 and 29 years old in good health.

The chain has TRBV20-1 and TRBJ1-1; 8 bases are a match to TRBD1. With V trimmed by 3 bases and J by 0 bases, 12 bases remained unmatched. The length of the CDR3 is 17 residues. Germline CDR1 is DFQATT and CDR2 is SNEGSKA (reference sequence). This chain's CDR3 is CSASKTGATFMNTEAFF. For the CDR3, the DNA is TGCAGTGCTAGTAAGACAGGGGCGACTTTCATGAACACTGAAGCTTTCTTT.

This clonotype was seen ten or more times. The rearrangement joins TRBV6-6 to TRBJ1-5; D unresolved. Germline V lookup: CDR1 MNHNY, CDR2 SVGAGI (reference sequence). With 3 bases removed from V and 7 bases from J, the gap between germline ends came to 22 bases. This CDR3 contains 17 residues. The CDR3 DNA follows: TGTGCCAGCAGTTATTGGGCAGACGTCAAATTTGGGCAGCCCCAGCATTTT. This sequence encodes CASSYWADVKFGQPQHF.

This clonotype was observed at least ten times. The V call is TRBV7-2, the J call TRBJ2-1; D might be TRBD1 (6 bases). Germline V gene lookup returns CDR1 SGHTA and CDR2 FQGNSA. Trimming shortened V by 4 bases and J by 5 bases, and 15 bases separated the two germline ends. This CDR3 is built from 15 residues. The CDR3 sequence is CASSSWGTPDNEQFF. CDR3 nucleotide sequence: TGTGCCAGCAGCTCATGGGGGACACCCGACAATGAGCAGTTCTTC. Together with reference TRBV7-2 and TRBJ2-1, the CDR3 gives the full variable domain: GAGVSQSPSNKVTEKGKDVELRCDPISGHTALYWYRQSLGQGLEFLIYFQGNSAPDKSGLPSDRFSAERTGGSVSTLTIQRTQQEDSAVYLCASSSWGTPDNEQFFGPGTRLTVL.

This clonotype came up many times. The CDR3 reads CASSQGGGYTF. The CDR3 nucleotides read TGTGCCAGCAGCCAGGGGGGCGGCTACACCTTC. The J gene is TRBJ1-2, the V gene TRBV27, with 7 bases matching TRBD1. Germline V gene data show CDR1 as MNHEY and CDR2 as SMNVEV (reference sequence). The V and J ends lost 6 bases and 8 bases, in that order; junction bases with no gene match: 3. This CDR3 is 11 amino acids long.

This chain links TRBV5-1 with TRBJ1-2, with TRBD1 matching over 9 bases. The trim removed 3 bases at V and 0 bases at J, leaving 6 bases unmatched. CDR3 length: 16 residues. Looked up from germline, CDR1 is SGHRS and CDR2 is YFSETQ. For the CDR3, the DNA is TGCGCCAGCAGCTCCCCCGGGACAGGGTCTAACTATGGCTACACCTTC. This translates into CASSSPGTGSNYGYTF.

This clonotype was seen a handful of times. The CDR3 nucleotides are TGTGCCAGCAGCCCGGGACAGGGAGAATTCGAAGCTTTCTTT. It codes for CASSPGQGEFEAFF. The V gene is TRBV7-9, the J gene TRBJ1-1; 9 bases align to TRBD1. The CDR3 has 14 amino acids. Trimming took 5 bases from V and 8 from J; bases not matched to a gene: 9. Looked up from germline, CDR1 is SEHNR and CDR2 is FQNEAQ (reference sequence).

This clonotype appeared a few times. The chain carries TRBV9 and TRBJ2-3; no definite D call. CDR1 is SGDLS and CDR2 is YYNGEE in the germline V gene. The CDR3 is 14 residues long. The V end lost 3 bases, the J end lost 0 bases, and 8 bases lay between the germline ends. The CDR3 loop reads CASSEESSTDTQYF. The CDR3 region has the DNA TGTGCCAGCAGCGAAGAGTCTAGCACAGATACGCAGTATTTT.

In this sample, this clonotype turned up many times. The chain has TRBV11-2 and TRBJ2-1, with D hard to call. Germline CDR1 and CDR2: SGHAT and FQNNGV. There are 12 residues in the CDR3. Trimming shortened V by 3 bases and J by 10 bases, and 10 bases separated the two germline ends. CDR3: CASSFEKPEQFF. As DNA, the CDR3 is TGTGCCAGCAGCTTCGAGAAGCCGGAGCAGTTCTTC. Based on the CDR3 plus reference TRBV11-2 and TRBJ2-1, the full variable domain is EAGVAQSPRYKIIEKRQSVAFWCNPISGHATLYWYQQILGQGPKLLIQFQNNGVVDDSQLPKDRFSAERLKGVDSTLKIQPAKLEDSAVYLCASSFEKPEQFFGPGTRLTVL.

The rearrangement links TRBV9 to TRBJ2-1; D perhaps matches TRBD1 (5 bases). The CDR3 spans 13 residues. Per the germline V gene, CDR1 is SGDLS and CDR2 is YYNGEE. The ends were cut back, 0 bases at V and 4 bases at J, with 5 bases in the middle. The CDR3 DNA sequence: TGTGCCAGCAGCGTAGAGGGGTACAATGAGCAGTTCTTC. It translates to CASSVEGYNEQFF.

In its sample, this clonotype was seen a few times. This chain connects TRBV3-1 to TRBJ2-7, with a possible D match to TRBD1 (6 bases). The CDR3 length is 14 residues. Germline CDR1 is LGHDT and CDR2 is YNNKEL (reference sequence). Trimming removed 1 base from V and 5 bases from J, with 12 bases in between. CDR3 region: CASSQVPGADEQYF. The CDR3 nucleotides are TGTGCCAGCAGCCAAGTTCCAGGGGCGGACGAGCAGTACTTC.

In its sample, this clonotype was seen a few times. The CDR3 DNA reads TGTGCCAGCAGCCAGGGAGATGGCTACACCTTC. Its translation is CASSQGDGYTF. V and J are TRBV12-3 or TRBV12-4 and TRBJ1-2, with a possible D match to TRBD1 (5 bases). Trimming left V 6 bases short and J 6 bases short, with 8 bases between. The CDR3 is 11 amino acids.

This clonotype has a count of ten or more. The chain uses TRBV9 and TRBJ2-1, with 7 nucleotides matching TRBD2. Losses at the gene ends were 4 bases for V and 0 bases for J; bases not matched to a gene: 10. This CDR3 region has 17 residues. The germline V gene encodes CDR1 SGDLS and CDR2 YYNGEE. Here the CDR3 DNA reads TGTGCCAGCAGCAGGACCTGGGGGGGGAGCTCCTACAATGAGCAGTTCTTC. Amino acids: CASSRTWGGSSYNEQFF.

This chain connects TRBV4-3 to TRBJ2-7; D is uncertain. Between the trimmed V and J ends, which lost 0 bases and 4 bases, there was a span of 10 bases. There are 14 residues in the CDR3. Germline lookup yields CDR1 LGHNA and CDR2 YSLEER. CDR3 sequence reads: CASSQDRVGYEQYF. In nucleotides, the CDR3 is TGCGCCAGCAGCCAAGATCGGGTTGGATACGAGCAGTACTTC.

This clonotype was counted only a few times. The rearrangement links TRBV11-2 to TRBJ1-4; 7 bases match TRBD1. The CDR3 consists of 12 residues. V shed 6 bases, J shed 15 bases, and the junction held 10 bases outside the gene matches. The V gene's germline CDR1 is SGHAT and CDR2 FQNNGV. The CDR3 loop is CASSYTGEEVFF. The CDR3 nucleotides are TGTGCCAGCAGTTATACAGGGGAAGAAGTGTTTTTT. Combining the CDR3 with reference TRBV11-2 and TRBJ1-4 gives the whole variable domain EAGVAQSPRYKIIEKRQSVAFWCNPISGHATLYWYQQILGQGPKLLIQFQNNGVVDDSQLPKDRFSAERLKGVDSTLKIQPAKLEDSAVYLCASSYTGEEVFFGSGTQLSVL.

J is TRBJ2-1 and V is TRBV14; no clear D. The germline V gene has CDR1 SGHDN and CDR2 FVKESK. The CDR3 is made up of 15 amino acids. Trimming took off 0 bases at V and 4 bases at J, with 10 bases between the two ends. In nucleotides, the CDR3 is TGTGCCAGCAGCCAAGATTCCACACTATACAATGAGCAGTTCTTC. Encoded protein: CASSQDSTLYNEQFF. Looking up the rest from reference TRBV14 and TRBJ2-1 gives the full variable domain: EAGVTQFPSHSVIEKGQTVTLRCDPISGHDNLYWYRRVMGKEIKFLLHFVKESKQDESGMPNNRFLAERTGGTYSTLKVQPAELEDSGVYFCASSQDSTLYNEQFFGPGTRLTVL.

This clonotype has just a few counts. V usage is TRBV11-1 and J usage is TRBJ2-7; 8 bases fit TRBD2. The CDR3 extends over 15 amino acids. Germline values: CDR1 SGHAT, CDR2 FQDESV (reference sequence). V was clipped by 3 bases and J by 5 bases; unmatched bases: 9. CDR3 bases: TGTGCCAGCAGCTTCGGGAGGGGGTTTTCGGACGAGCAGTACTTC. Amino acid sequence: CASSFGRGFSDEQYF.